These 27 T cell receptor beta chains were sequenced from one sample in a study of T-cell memory formation after mild COVID-19. Each CDR3 protein gets one entry after TCRdb re-called the 5' RACE reads with MiXCR. This table has roughly 450,000 distinct CDR3 sequences, 15% to 20% appearing once. The sequenced sample consisted of PBMCs or a T cell subset sorted from them (not recorded which). The source of these receptors is an adult woman who had mild COVID-19 (a few samples of this study predate the infection). Cell type and time point are not known.

The chain joins TRBV19 to TRBJ2-3, with D perhaps assigned TRBD1 or TRBD2 (5 bases each). The CDR3 loop spans 16 amino acids. The germline CDR1 and CDR2 sequences are LNHDA and SQIVND (reference sequence). Trimming left V 6 bases short and J 0 bases short, with 16 bases between. The CDR3 sequence: CASRSTGGTSTDTQYF. The CDR3 DNA reads TGTGCCAGTAGGTCGACTGGGGGTACAAGCACAGATACGCAGTATTTT.

The rearrangement uses TRBV12-3 or TRBV12-4 and TRBJ2-7; TRBD1 or TRBD2 may be the D gene (5 bases each). This CDR3 spans 14 amino acids. V was trimmed by 3 bases and J by 2 bases, leaving 11 bases between them. The CDR3 region is CASSFHGDPYEQYF. The DNA for the CDR3 is TGTGCCAGCAGTTTCCACGGGGACCCCTACGAGCAGTACTTC.

This clonotype was seen a handful of times. The chain joins TRBV13 to TRBJ2-1, with 7 nucleotides matching TRBD2. The CDR3 covers 14 residues. J was trimmed by 12 bases and V by 2 bases; bases with no gene match: 10. Germline CDR1 reads PRHDT; CDR2 reads FYEKMQ (reference sequence). CDR3 protein: CASSLRASGAWQFF. The CDR3 nucleotides are TGTGCCAGCAGCTTAAGGGCTAGCGGAGCATGGCAGTTCTTC.

This rearrangement joins TRBV24-1 to TRBJ2-7, with 8 nucleotides matching TRBD2. Trimming cost V 4 bases and J 7 bases; bases outside gene matches: 11. The CDR3 is made up of 15 amino acids. Germline CDR1 KGHDR, CDR2 SFDVKD. The CDR3 nucleotides read TGTGCCACCAGTGACCCTTCAAGCGGGAGTCGAGAGCAGTACTTC. It yields the protein CATSDPSSGSREQYF.

This clonotype was picked up many times. The gene calls are TRBV20-1 and TRBJ2-3; D is possibly TRBD1 (6 bases). The CDR3 is made up of 13 amino acids. Germline lookup yields CDR1 DFQATT and CDR2 SNEGSKA (reference sequence). The ends were cut back, 2 bases at V and 6 bases at J, with 12 bases in the middle. The CDR3: CSARRQASDTQYF. The CDR3 DNA follows: TGCAGTGCTAGACGACAGGCCAGTGATACGCAGTATTTT.

This clonotype appeared a few times. The chain joins TRBV27 to TRBJ1-1; D unresolved. V shed 7 bases and J shed 2 bases, with 11 bases lying between them. The CDR3 runs to 13 residues. From germline, CDR1 is MNHEY and CDR2 SMNVEV (reference sequence). In DNA, the CDR3 is TGTGCCAGCAACCGGGGAAGAAACACTGAAGCTTTCTTT. Translated: CASNRGRNTEAFF.

This clonotype was detected a few times. This chain uses TRBV2 with TRBJ1-4; a possible D gene is TRBD1 (5 bases). This CDR3 has 11 residues. CDR1 is SNHLY, CDR2 FYNNEI, per germline. The V end was cut by 4 bases, the J end by 10 bases, with 7 bases between. CDR3 DNA sequence: TGTGCCAGCAGTGGCGGGGGAAAACTGTTTTTT. Its translation: CASSGGGKLFF.

The chain carries TRBV7-9 and TRBJ2-5; TRBD2 might be the D (5 bases). Between the trimmed V and J ends, which lost 1 base and 6 bases, there was a span of 18 bases. CDR1 SEHNR and CDR2 FQNEAQ come from the germline V gene (reference sequence). This CDR3 has 16 residues. The CDR3, as DNA: TGTGCCAGCAGCTTAGGATATCGATACGAGGGAAAGACCCAGTACTTC. This codes for CASSLGYRYEGKTQYF. Using reference TRBV7-9 and TRBJ2-5 for the parts outside the CDR3, the full variable domain is DTGVSQNPRHKITKRGQNVTFRCDPISEHNRLYWYRQTLGQGPEFLTYFQNEAQLEKSRLLSDRFSAERPKGSFSTLEIQRTEQGDSAMYLCASSLGYRYEGKTQYFGPGTRLLVL.

The V gene is TRBV10-3, the J gene TRBJ2-2, with 10 bases identical to TRBD2. The CDR3 contains 18 residues. The germline CDR1 and CDR2 sequences are ENHRY and SYGVKD. Trimming removed 8 bases from V and 6 bases from J; junction bases left unmatched: 18. The CDR3 DNA reads TGTGCCATCTCGGTTCTAGCGGGAGAGGGGCCTAGCGCCGGGGAGCTGTTTTTT. It is translated as CAISVLAGEGPSAGELFF.

The chain employs TRBV4-3 and TRBJ1-1; D gene uncertain. The germline V and J ends were trimmed by 0 bases and 1 base, with 15 bases remaining between them. The germline CDR1 and CDR2 sequences are LGHNA and YSLEER. The CDR3 is 17 amino acids. The DNA of the CDR3 is TGCGCCAGCAGCCAAGATCCCCATCGAGCGGGGAACACTGAAGCTTTCTTT. It specifies CASSQDPHRAGNTEAFF.

This rearrangement joins TRBV12-5 to TRBJ2-1; 11 positions agree with TRBD2. The CDR3 is made up of 21 amino acids. Trimming removed 2 bases from V and 4 bases from J; junction bases left unmatched: 19. The germline V gene has CDR1 LGHNT and CDR2 FRNRAP. Here the CDR3 DNA reads TGTGCTAGTGGTTTGAGACCAATAGGACTAGCGGGTGATACCACTTACAATGAGCAGTTCTTC. Its protein product is CASGLRPIGLAGDTTYNEQFF.

The chain uses TRBV7-6 and TRBJ2-5, with 8 bases that match TRBD2. The junction had 7 bases not matched to a gene; V was cut back by 2 bases and J by 5 bases. The CDR3 runs 15 residues. Germline CDR1 SGHVS, CDR2 FNYEAQ. The CDR3 DNA reads as TGTGCCAGCAGCTTACCAGCGGGGGACGTGGAGACCCAGTACTTC. Translation gives CASSLPAGDVETQYF.

The rearrangement joins TRBV5-1 to TRBJ2-1; D might be TRBD1 (6 bases). Per germline, CDR1 SGHRS and CDR2 YFSETQ. This CDR3 spans 14 amino acids. With 0 bases removed from V and 8 bases from J, the gap between germline ends came to 12 bases. CDR3 sequence: CASSLGGGWDEQFF. The CDR3 bases are TGCGCCAGCAGCTTGGGTGGGGGCTGGGATGAGCAGTTCTTC.

A few counts support this clonotype. This chain links TRBV6-5 with TRBJ1-2; D is undetermined. In germline, CDR1 is MNHEY, CDR2 SVGAGI. CDR3 length equals 16 residues. V lost 0 bases, J lost 4 bases, and 15 bases lay in between. Here the CDR3 reads CASSYSLQQPSYGYTF. CDR3 sequence (DNA): TGTGCCAGCAGTTACTCGCTCCAGCAACCTTCCTATGGCTACACCTTC.

The CDR3 here is CASSPGTPPDTQYF. CDR3 sequence (DNA): TGTGCCAGCTCACCAGGGACTCCTCCAGATACGCAGTATTTT. This chain uses TRBV18 with TRBJ2-3; D is possibly TRBD2 (6 bases). CDR1 is KGHSH and CDR2 is LQKENI in the germline V gene. V was pared by 2 bases and J by 4 bases, with 10 bases between. The CDR3 length is 14 residues.

Only a few counts were recorded for this clonotype. The genes are TRBV5-1 and TRBJ2-5, with 7 bases fitting TRBD1. CDR3 length: 16 residues. J was trimmed by 1 base and V by 2 bases; bases with no gene match: 8. Germline values: CDR1 SGHRS, CDR2 YFSETQ. In DNA form, the CDR3 reads TGCGCCAGCAGCTTCGGCTCGGGACAGCGCCAAGAGACCCAGTACTTC. Amino acid sequence: CASSFGSGQRQETQYF.

This chain connects TRBV7-9 to TRBJ2-5; D is undetermined. The V end was cut by 5 bases, the J end by 2 bases, with 9 bases between. The CDR3 has 13 amino acids. Per germline, CDR1 SEHNR and CDR2 FQNEAQ (reference sequence). In DNA form, the CDR3 reads TGTGCCAGCAGCCTACTCACGCAAGAGACCCAGTACTTC. It specifies CASSLLTQETQYF.

This clonotype was observed a few times. The gene calls are TRBV11-2 and TRBJ2-3, with 13 bases matching TRBD2. The J segment lost 8 bases and the V segment lost 3 bases, leaving 8 bases of the junction unmatched. The CDR3 length is 16 residues. Germline CDR1 reads SGHAT; CDR2 reads FQNNGV. CDR3 sequence: CASSFTSGGAEVTQYF. The CDR3 bases are TGTGCCAGCAGCTTCACTAGCGGGGGGGCCGAGGTTACGCAGTATTTT.

This chain uses TRBV23-1 with TRBJ2-3; no reliable D call. TRBV23-1 is annotated as an ORF whose role is uncertain. The CDR3 totals 17 residues. V gave up 0 bases and J gave up 2 bases, with 15 bases separating them. Written as DNA, the CDR3 is TGCGCCAGCAGTCAATCCCGAGGTGGCGAACTCACAGATACGCAGTATTTT. Translating gives CASSQSRGGELTDTQYF.

V is TRBV3-1 and J is TRBJ1-2; no clear D. The CDR3 has 11 amino acids. Germline V gene data show CDR1 as LGHDT and CDR2 as YNNKEL (reference sequence). Trimming removed 4 bases at V and 8 bases at J, with 8 bases between. The CDR3 sequence: CASSRFGGYTF. The DNA for the CDR3 is TGTGCCAGCAGCCGGTTCGGGGGCTACACCTTC.

The rearrangement uses TRBV29-1 and TRBJ2-1; D not resolved. Germline CDR1 reads SQVTM; CDR2 reads ANQGSEA. The length of the CDR3 is 14 residues. V was pared by 0 bases and J by 7 bases, with 13 bases between. The CDR3 DNA follows: TGCAGCGTTGAAGATAGGGCAATTCGGAATGAGCAGTTCTTC. Amino acid sequence: CSVEDRAIRNEQFF.

The chain employs TRBV29-1 and TRBJ1-1; D gene ambiguous. The CDR3 runs to 14 residues. The germline V and J ends were trimmed by 2 bases and 3 bases, with 13 bases remaining between them. Germline loops: CDR1 SQVTM, CDR2 ANQGSEA. CDR3 sequence (DNA): TGCAGCGTTGAAAGTCGAGTTGGAGACACTGAAGCTTTCTTT. As protein: CSVESRVGDTEAFF.

In its sample, this clonotype was seen a few times. This chain uses TRBV5-1 with TRBJ2-3; 7 bases align to TRBD1. CDR1 and CDR2 from the germline V gene are SGHRS and YFSETQ. Trimming at V came to 2 bases and at J to 6 bases, leaving 9 bases not matched to a gene. The CDR3 totals 15 residues. The DNA of the CDR3 is TGCGCCAGCAGCTTAGGGGACAGTTCACGCGATACGCAGTATTTT. This encodes CASSLGDSSRDTQYF.

This clonotype appeared many times. The chain carries TRBV6-5 and TRBJ2-2, with 15 nucleotides matching TRBD2. The junction had 5 bases not matched to a gene; V was cut back by 9 bases and J by 0 bases. The CDR3 is 17 amino acids. The germline CDR1 and CDR2 sequences are MNHEY and SVGAGI. The CDR3 loop is CASRGLAGGPNTGELFF. In nucleotides, the CDR3 is TGTGCCAGTCGAGGACTAGCGGGAGGGCCGAACACCGGGGAGCTGTTTTTT.

V and J are TRBV5-4 and TRBJ1-1; D may be TRBD1 (6 bases). There are 12 residues in the CDR3. Germline CDR1 SGHNT, CDR2 YYREEE (reference sequence). The ends were cut back, 0 bases at V and 11 bases at J, with 11 bases in the middle. Here the CDR3 DNA reads TGTGCCAGCAGCTTGGACAGGGAGGGCGCTTTCTTT. This translates into CASSLDREGAFF.

This clonotype occurred a few times. The chain recombines TRBV6-1 with TRBJ1-5, with D perhaps TRBD1 (6 bases). The CDR3 length is 15 residues. Germline V CDR1 and CDR2: MNHNS, SASEGT. V shed 3 bases and J shed 3 bases, with 12 bases lying between them. The CDR3 spells CASSERTAYNQPQHF. The DNA for the CDR3 is TGTGCCAGCAGTGAGAGGACAGCATACAATCAGCCCCAGCATTTT.

This clonotype came up a few times. The chain is built from TRBV15 and TRBJ2-5; no reliable D call. CDR1 and CDR2 from the germline V gene are LNHNV and YYDKDF (reference sequence). CDR3 size: 13 residues. V was clipped by 1 base and J by 1 base, with 4 bases between them. DNA for the CDR3: TGTGCCACCAGCAGAGTCACCCAAGAGACCCAGTACTTC. It yields the protein CATSRVTQETQYF.